Listed below are T cell receptor beta chains from one sample, sequenced in a study of T cell responses to AZD1222 COVID-19 vaccine. The table came from immunoSEQ multiplex PCR; TCRdb's copy has only in-frame clones and leaves some out. The sample lists around 130,000 clones; 80% to 90% were seen once. The sample consisted of peripheral blood, taken on day 0 of AZD1222 vaccination. The origin of the receptors is an adult in good health. The CDR3 runs from the conserved cysteine through the conserved F or W. The D gene is left open where the match is weak. Not all rows give a size; the values are once, few, many and, for expanded clones, a class.

j_call,clone_size,v_call,d_call,cdr3_nt,cdr3_aa
TRBJ2-5,-,TRBV4-1,-,TGCGCCAGCAGCCAAGAGATGGCAGCAGAGACCCAGTACTTC,CASSQEMAAETQYF
TRBJ1-2,-,TRBV4-2,-,TGTGCCAGCAGCCGATATAGGGGTACAGAAGACGGCTACACCTTC,CASSRYRGTEDGYTF
TRBJ1-1,-,TRBV5-5,-,TGTGCCAGCAGCCAGCGACCGAACACTGAAGCTTTCTTT,CASSQRPNTEAFF
TRBJ1-1,-,TRBV27,-,TGTGCCAGCACCAAGTCCGGGGCGGCGACTGAAGCTTTCTTT,CASTKSGAATEAFF
TRBJ1-4,few,TRBV5-1,TRBD1,TGCGCCAGCAGCTCGGCGGGACAGGGGGAAAAACTGTTTTTT,CASSSAGQGEKLFF
TRBJ2-2,once,TRBV2,TRBD1,TGTGCCAGCAACAGACAGGGAATAGCCGGGGAGCTGTTTTTT,CASNRQGIAGELFF
TRBJ1-2,-,TRBV2,-,TGTGCCAGCAGTGAAATCCGGGAAGCTAACACCTTC,CASSEIREANTF
TRBJ2-2,-,TRBV7-9,-,TGTGCCAGCAGCACCCATCGGGGTAGCACCGGGGAGCTGTTTTTT,CASSTHRGSTGELFF
TRBJ2-7,-,TRBV27,TRBD2,TGTGCCAGCAGTTTTGGGCTAGCGGTTAACGAGCAGTACTTC,CASSFGLAVNEQYF
TRBJ1-2,-,TRBV12-3/TRBV12-4,-,TGTGCCACCGCGGGGAGGAACTATGGCTACACCTTC,CATAGRNYGYTF
TRBJ2-1,-,TRBV7-3,-,TGTGCCAGCAGCTTCGAAAGAGACAATGAGCAGTTCTTC,CASSFERDNEQFF
TRBJ2-4,-,TRBV7-9,TRBD2,TGTGCCAGCAGCCCGCCTTTCCGTCTAGCGGGAGGGCCCCAAAACATTCAGTACTTC,CASSPPFRLAGGPQNIQYF
TRBJ2-2,-,TRBV6-5,-,TGTGCCAGCAGCACCGGTAGGGCCGGGGAGCTGTTTTTT,CASSTGRAGELFF
TRBJ1-2,-,TRBV27,-,TGTGCCAGCAGTTGGGGGGGGACTAACTATGGCTACACCTTC,CASSWGGTNYGYTF
TRBJ2-5,-,TRBV19,TRBD2,TGTGCCAGTAGTCAAGGACTAGCACGCGAGACCCAGTACTTC,CASSQGLARETQYF
TRBJ1-2,-,TRBV5-4,-,TGTGCCAGCAGCTTGGGGACATCGTATGGCTACACCTTC,CASSLGTSYGYTF
TRBJ2-7,once,TRBV9,TRBD1,TGTGCCAGCAGCTCAACAGGGGTGGGAGAGCAGTACTTC,CASSSTGVGEQYF
TRBJ2-7,-,TRBV3-1/TRBV3-2,-,TGTGCCAGCAGTTCCTCTGGGCGATTCTCCTACGAGCAGTACTTC,CASSSSGRFSYEQYF